This T cell receptor (beta chain) was identified in a study of memory CD4+ T cells and cytomegalovirus serostatus (dated by TCRdb to the late 2010s). Broadly, across the study: The cohort comprised around 35 healthy Belgian adults, 9 CMV seropositive and some 24 CMV seronegative. To replicate a published TCR-based CMV serostatus classifier, the study sequenced CD4+ memory TCRbeta repertoires from a Belgian cohort whose cytomegalovirus serostatus was known.

Single viable CD3+CD4+CD8-CD45RO+ cells were sorted as memory CD4+ T cells on a FACSAria II. CMV serostatus was determined with a Roche Elecsys assay detecting serum IgG against CMV pp150, pp28, p38 and p52. Once the samples were thawed, total CD4+ T cells were enriched through positive selection using CD4 magnetic microbeads. Samples originated from another study that specifically interrogated the CD4+ T cell memory repertoire. Following standard operating procedures, peripheral blood mononuclear cells were isolated and cryopreserved, while serum was kept at -80 degrees C. The staining used CD3-PerCP (BW264/56), CD4-APC (RPA-T4), CD45RO-PE (UCHT1) and CD8-Pacific Orange (3B5) antibodies, and Sytox blue was used to exclude non-viable cells. What the study reported, not specific to this receptor: Only CD4+CD45RO+ memory cells were sequenced, in contrast to the original study, in which naive and memory CD4+ and CD8+ populations were covered. For predicting CMV serostatus, the median bootstrapped AUC was about 0.94 using the original framework and roughly 0.91 using a US-trained random forest. Among the 150 or so previously reported CMV-associated TCRbeta sequences, about 71 showed up in the CD4+ memory repertoires, with each one found in between one and five individuals. The results were interpreted as suggesting that the CMV-associated TCR signature is largely present in the CD4+ memory repertoire. On the Belgian cohort, the classifier based on the original framework reached a median bootstrapped AUC of about 0.95, with a 95% CI of 0.76-1.00.

This clone was recorded once. Its target antigen remains unknown. No much larger clone exists at a distance of one base, and base qualities are not known. The Quick-DNA Microprep Kit was used to extract genomic DNA from the sorted cells. TCRbeta DNA was amplified with the immunoSEQ hsTCRbeta kit following the manufacturer's protocol. An Illumina MiSeq instrument was used to sequence the TCRbeta libraries. As for the authors' bioinformatics: Once out-of-frame sequences had been removed, about 2,000,000 distinct TCRbeta sequences were left, which works out to an average of roughly 72,000 per individual. Two values were used to score each individual: the count of fewer than 200 previously reported CMV-associated TCRbeta sequences and the total count of productive distinct TCRbeta sequences. A beta-binomial model was reimplemented in Python, and scikit-learn random forests with default parameters were trained on US cohort data. On the Belgian cohort, classifier performance was reported as the median AUC, along with percentile confidence intervals, across 10,000 bootstrap iterations. TCRdb provides this immuneACCESS table in a form limited to in-frame rearrangements. Some clones are lacking; in checked studies, under half of them reflect an unresolved V gene, and why the rest are absent is not known. Clonal size and the V and J genes are those of that table, whereas D and trimming came from the DNA. This sample holds under 85,000 clones; around 82% were observed only once. 2.6% of the sample is taken by the ten largest.

Inclusive of the bounding cysteine and phenylalanine, the CDR3 is 15 residues long. Only the CDR3 portion is preserved as DNA: 45 bases, with reading frame beginning at the first base. The germline V gene yields ENHRY for CDR1 and SYGVKD for CDR2. V and J lose 4 bases and 8 bases, and a span of 17 bases separates them. The TCR comes from an adult in good health and CMV-seropositive. Specimen: memory CD4+ T cells from blood. Recombination connected TRBV10-3 to TRBJ1-4; the D gene is perhaps TRBD1, on 6 matching bases. The base sequence is TGTGCCATCAGTGGTACCGGGCAGGGGAAAGAAAAACTGTTTTTT. Its amino acids are CAISGTGQGKEKLFF.